The clone carrying this T cell receptor (beta chain) was counted between two and nine times. Antigen specificity is unknown. These data originate in a study of CD8+ T cells in alopecia areata. The overall study: The tofacitinib course ran for 6 to 18 months and was followed by 6 months off drug.

Documented treatment: oral pan-JAK inhibitor, 5-10 mg twice daily. PBMCs provided sorted CD4+ and CD8+ T cells. The germline gives CDR1 SGHDT, CDR2 YYEEEE. Trimming left V 1 base short and J 4 bases short, with 14 bases between. The CDR3 totals 15 residues. Study-wide results and caveats: In scalp and blood, many expanded lesional clones persisted during tofacitinib. When scalp samples are sequenced, resident alphabeta T cells of normal skin are also captured.

RNA, once extracted, was reverse transcribed into cDNA for use as the sequencing template. Produced via immunoSEQ multiplex PCR; TCRdb's table is partial and in-frame only. The data hold hundreds of thousands of clones, with under 40% observed a single time. The V call is TRBV5-6, the J call TRBJ1-2; perhaps TRBD1 as D (5 bases). The sequences come from CD4+ T cells sorted from blood, collected between weeks 30 and 35, from a patient treated with tofacitinib. This receptor was taken from a human donor with alopecia areata. CDR3 region: CASSLMEGSRYGYTF. CDR3 DNA: TGTGCCAGCAGCTTGATGGAGGGGTCGCGCTATGGCTACACCTTC.